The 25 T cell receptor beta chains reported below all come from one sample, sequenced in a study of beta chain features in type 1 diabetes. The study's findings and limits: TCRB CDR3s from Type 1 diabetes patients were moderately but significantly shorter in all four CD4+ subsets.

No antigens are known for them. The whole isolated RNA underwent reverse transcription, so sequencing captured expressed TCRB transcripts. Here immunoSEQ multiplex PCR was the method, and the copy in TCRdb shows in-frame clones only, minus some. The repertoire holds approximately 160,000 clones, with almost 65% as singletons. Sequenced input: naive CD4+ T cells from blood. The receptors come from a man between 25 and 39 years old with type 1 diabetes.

The CDR3 DNA sequence: TGTGCCAGCAGCGGCCCAGCGATCGAGCAGTACTTC. Encoded protein: CASSGPAIEQYF. The J gene is TRBJ2-7, the V gene TRBV7-9; no reliable D call. This CDR3 has 12 amino acids. Germline assignment: CDR1 SEHNR and CDR2 FQNEAQ (reference sequence). Trimming stripped 5 bases from V and 6 bases from J, with 11 bases between.

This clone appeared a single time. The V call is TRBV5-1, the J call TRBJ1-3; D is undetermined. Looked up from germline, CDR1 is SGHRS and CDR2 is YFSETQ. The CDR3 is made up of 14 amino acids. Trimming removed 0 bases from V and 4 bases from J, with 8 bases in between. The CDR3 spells CASSLEGSGNTIYF. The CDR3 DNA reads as TGCGCCAGCAGCTTGGAAGGATCAGGAAACACCATATATTTT.

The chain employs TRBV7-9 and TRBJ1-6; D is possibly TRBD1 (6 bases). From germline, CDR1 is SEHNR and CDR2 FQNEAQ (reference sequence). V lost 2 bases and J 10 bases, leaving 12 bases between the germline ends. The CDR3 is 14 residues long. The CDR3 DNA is TGTGCCAGCAGCTTAATAGGGGGAGGATCACCCCTCCACTTT. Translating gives CASSLIGGGSPLHF.

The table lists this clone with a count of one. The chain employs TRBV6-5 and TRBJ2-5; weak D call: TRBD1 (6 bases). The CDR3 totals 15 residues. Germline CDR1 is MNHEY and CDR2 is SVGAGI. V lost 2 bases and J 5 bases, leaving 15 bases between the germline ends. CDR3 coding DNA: TGTGCCAGCAGTTACAGGAACAGGGTTGAGGAGACCCAGTACTTC. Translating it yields CASSYRNRVEETQYF.

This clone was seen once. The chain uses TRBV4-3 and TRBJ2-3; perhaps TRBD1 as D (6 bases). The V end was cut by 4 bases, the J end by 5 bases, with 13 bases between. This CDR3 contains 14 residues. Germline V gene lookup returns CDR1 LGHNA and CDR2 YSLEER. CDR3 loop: CASSLRWGLDTQYF. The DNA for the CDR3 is TGCGCCAGCAGCCTACGCTGGGGGCTAGATACGCAGTATTTT.

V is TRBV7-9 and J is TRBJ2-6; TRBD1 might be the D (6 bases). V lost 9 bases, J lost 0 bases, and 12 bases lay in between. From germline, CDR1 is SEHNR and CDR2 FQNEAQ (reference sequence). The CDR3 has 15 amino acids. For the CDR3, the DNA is TGTGCCAGTTGGGACACTAACTCTGGGGCCAACGTCCTGACTTTC. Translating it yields CASWDTNSGANVLTF.

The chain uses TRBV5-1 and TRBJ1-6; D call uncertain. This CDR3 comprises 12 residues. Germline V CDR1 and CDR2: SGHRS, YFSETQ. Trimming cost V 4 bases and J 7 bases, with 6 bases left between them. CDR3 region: CASSLLNSPLHF. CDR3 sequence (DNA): TGCGCCAGCAGCCTGTTAAATTCACCCCTCCACTTT.

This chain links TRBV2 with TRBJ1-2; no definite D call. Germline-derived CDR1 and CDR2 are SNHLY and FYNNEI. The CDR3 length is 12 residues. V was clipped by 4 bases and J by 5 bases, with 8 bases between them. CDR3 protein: CASSALPYGYTF. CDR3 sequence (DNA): TGTGCCAGCAGTGCCCTCCCATATGGCTACACCTTC.

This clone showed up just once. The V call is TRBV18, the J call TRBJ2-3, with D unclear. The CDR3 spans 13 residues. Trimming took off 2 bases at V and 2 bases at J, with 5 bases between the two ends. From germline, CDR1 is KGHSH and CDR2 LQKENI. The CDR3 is CASSPVFTDTQYF. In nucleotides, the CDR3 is TGTGCCAGCTCACCAGTATTCACAGATACGCAGTATTTT.

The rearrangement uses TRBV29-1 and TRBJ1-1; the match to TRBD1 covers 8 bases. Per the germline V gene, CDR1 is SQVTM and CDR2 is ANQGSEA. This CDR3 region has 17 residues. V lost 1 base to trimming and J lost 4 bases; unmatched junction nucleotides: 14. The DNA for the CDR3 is TGCAGCGTTGAAGGAGGGACAGGACGGAATGCCGGCACTGAAGCTTTCTTT. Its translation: CSVEGGTGRNAGTEAFF.

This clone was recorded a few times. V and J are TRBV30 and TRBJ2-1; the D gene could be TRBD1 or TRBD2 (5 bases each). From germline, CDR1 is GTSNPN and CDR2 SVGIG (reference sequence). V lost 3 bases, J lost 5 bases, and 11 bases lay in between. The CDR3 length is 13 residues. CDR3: CAWSWGSNNEQFF. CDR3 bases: TGTGCCTGGAGCTGGGGGAGCAACAATGAGCAGTTCTTC.

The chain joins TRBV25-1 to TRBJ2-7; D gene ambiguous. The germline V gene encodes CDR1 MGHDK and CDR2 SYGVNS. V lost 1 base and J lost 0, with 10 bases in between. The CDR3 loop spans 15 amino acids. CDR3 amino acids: CASSELGTYSYEQYF. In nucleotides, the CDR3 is TGTGCCAGCAGTGAATTGGGAACATACTCCTACGAGCAGTACTTC.

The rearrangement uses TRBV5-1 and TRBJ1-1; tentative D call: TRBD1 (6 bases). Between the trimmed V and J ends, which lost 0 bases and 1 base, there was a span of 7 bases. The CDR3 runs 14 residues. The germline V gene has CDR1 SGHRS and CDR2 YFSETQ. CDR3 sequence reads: CASSLGQENTEAFF. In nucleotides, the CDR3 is TGCGCCAGCAGCTTGGGACAGGAGAACACTGAAGCTTTCTTT.

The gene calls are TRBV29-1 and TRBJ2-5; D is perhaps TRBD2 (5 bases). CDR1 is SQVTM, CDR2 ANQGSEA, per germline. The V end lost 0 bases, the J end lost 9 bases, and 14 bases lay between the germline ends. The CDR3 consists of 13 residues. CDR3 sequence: CSVEDFVPGAQYF. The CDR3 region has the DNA TGCAGCGTTGAAGATTTCGTCCCCGGGGCCCAGTACTTC.

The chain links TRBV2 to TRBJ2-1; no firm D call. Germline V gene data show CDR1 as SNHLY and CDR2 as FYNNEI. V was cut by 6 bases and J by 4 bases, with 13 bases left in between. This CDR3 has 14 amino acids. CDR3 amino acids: CASSENSVYNEQFF. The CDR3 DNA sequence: TGTGCCAGCAGCGAGAACAGCGTATACAATGAGCAGTTCTTC.

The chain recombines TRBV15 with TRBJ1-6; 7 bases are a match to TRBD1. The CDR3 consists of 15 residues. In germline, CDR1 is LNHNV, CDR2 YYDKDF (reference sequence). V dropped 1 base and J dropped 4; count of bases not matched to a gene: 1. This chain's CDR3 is CATSRGDSYNSPLHF. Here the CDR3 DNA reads TGTGCCACCAGCAGAGGGGACAGTTATAATTCACCCCTCCACTTT.

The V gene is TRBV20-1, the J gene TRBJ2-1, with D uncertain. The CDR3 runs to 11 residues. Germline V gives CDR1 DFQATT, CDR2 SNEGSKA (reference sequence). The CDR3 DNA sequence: TGCAGGGCCTCCGTCAGAAATGAGCAGTTCTTC. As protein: CRASVRNEQFF.

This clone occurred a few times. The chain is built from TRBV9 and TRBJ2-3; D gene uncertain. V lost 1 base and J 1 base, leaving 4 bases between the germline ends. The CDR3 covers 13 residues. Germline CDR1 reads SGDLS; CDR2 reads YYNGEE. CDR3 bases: TGTGCCAGCAGCGTATTAGGCACAGATACGCAGTATTTT. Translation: CASSVLGTDTQYF.

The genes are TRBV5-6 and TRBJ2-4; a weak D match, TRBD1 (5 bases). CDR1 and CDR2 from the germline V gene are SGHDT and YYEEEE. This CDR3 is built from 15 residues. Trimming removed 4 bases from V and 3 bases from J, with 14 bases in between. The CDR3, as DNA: TGTGCCAGCAGCACTCGGCCTACAGGCAAAAACATTCAGTACTTC. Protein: CASSTRPTGKNIQYF.

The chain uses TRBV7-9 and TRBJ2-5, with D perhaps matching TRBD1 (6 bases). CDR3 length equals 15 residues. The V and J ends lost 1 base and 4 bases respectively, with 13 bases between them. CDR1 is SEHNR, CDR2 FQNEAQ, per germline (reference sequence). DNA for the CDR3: TGTGCCAGCAGCTTAGTGCCAGGGGCGGGAGAGACCCAGTACTTC. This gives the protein CASSLVPGAGETQYF.

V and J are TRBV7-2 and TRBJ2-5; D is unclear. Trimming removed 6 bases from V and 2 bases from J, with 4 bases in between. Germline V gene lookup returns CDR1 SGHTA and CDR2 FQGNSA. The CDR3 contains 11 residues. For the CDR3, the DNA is TGTGCCAGCAGGGAACAAGAGACCCAGTACTTC. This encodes CASREQETQYF.

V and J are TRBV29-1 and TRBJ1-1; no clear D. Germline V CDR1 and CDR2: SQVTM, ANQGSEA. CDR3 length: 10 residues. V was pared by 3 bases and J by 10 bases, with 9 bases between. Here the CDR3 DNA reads TGCAGCGTTGAGCGGGGAGTAGCTTTCTTT. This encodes CSVERGVAFF.

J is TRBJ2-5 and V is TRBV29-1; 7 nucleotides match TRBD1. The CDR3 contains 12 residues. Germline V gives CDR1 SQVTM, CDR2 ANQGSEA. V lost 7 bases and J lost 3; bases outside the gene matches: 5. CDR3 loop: CSGGQLKETQYF. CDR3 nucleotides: TGCAGCGGGGGACAGTTAAAAGAGACCCAGTACTTC. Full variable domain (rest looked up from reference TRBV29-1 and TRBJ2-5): SAVISQKPSRDICQRGTSLTIQCQVDSQVTMMFWYRQQPGQSLTLIATANQGSEATYESGFVIDKFPISRPNLTFSTLTVSNMSPEDSSIYLCSGGQLKETQYFGPGTRLLVL.

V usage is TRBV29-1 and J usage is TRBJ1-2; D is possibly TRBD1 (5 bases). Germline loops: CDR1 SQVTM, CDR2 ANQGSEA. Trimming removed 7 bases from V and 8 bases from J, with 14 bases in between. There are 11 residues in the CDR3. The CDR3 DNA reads TGCAGCGCTGGGCACGGGGACGGCTACACCTTC. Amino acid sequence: CSAGHGDGYTF. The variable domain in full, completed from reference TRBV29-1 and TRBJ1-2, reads SAVISQKPSRDICQRGTSLTIQCQVDSQVTMMFWYRQQPGQSLTLIATANQGSEATYESGFVIDKFPISRPNLTFSTLTVSNMSPEDSSIYLCSAGHGDGYTFGSGTRLTVV.

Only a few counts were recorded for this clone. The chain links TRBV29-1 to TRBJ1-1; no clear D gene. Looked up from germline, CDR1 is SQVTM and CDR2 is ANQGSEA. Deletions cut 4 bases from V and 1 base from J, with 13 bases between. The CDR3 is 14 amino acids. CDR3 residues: CSVGKGYENTEAFF. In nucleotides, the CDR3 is TGCAGCGTTGGGAAAGGGTACGAGAACACTGAAGCTTTCTTT. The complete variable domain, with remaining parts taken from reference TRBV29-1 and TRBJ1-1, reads SAVISQKPSRDICQRGTSLTIQCQVDSQVTMMFWYRQQPGQSLTLIATANQGSEATYESGFVIDKFPISRPNLTFSTLTVSNMSPEDSSIYLCSVGKGYENTEAFFGQGTRLTVV.